This section outlines one TCR beta chain sequence together with its context. Its antigen remains undetermined. The sample holds no much larger clone one base away, and base qualities are not on file. Frozen genomic DNA underwent high-throughput TCRbeta CDR3 sequencing by immunoSEQ, including PCR amplification, mapping, bias correction and internal controls. Turning to the authors' computational methods: Productive rearrangements were retained, and unique TCRbeta sequences were defined by the CDR3 nucleotide sequence together with the V and J gene. Donor-reactive sequences required at least 5-fold expansion in CFSE-low cells versus unstimulated pre-transplant cells and at least 0.01% frequency. To ensure at least 90% detection power, minimum frequency thresholds were set for each subject based on that subject's lowest-template unstimulated sample. Jensen-Shannon divergence between the top 1000 TCRbeta sequences post- versus pre-transplant served as the measure of repertoire turnover. Changes in detection of donor-reactive sequences were tested with two-sided Fisher's exact tests. TCRdb mirrors the immuneACCESS table, restricted to in-frame sequences. Some clones are absent from its copies; in checked studies, under half trace to an unresolved V gene, and the reason for the others is unknown. V, J and clone size were drawn from that table, and D and trimming were deduced from the DNA. The sample contains more than 65,000 clones, 75% to 90% of them found a single time. Approximately 0.77% of the sample is held by the ten biggest clonotypes.

The sample is drawn from a study of T cell clones after liver transplantation (dated by TCRdb to the late 2010s). Concerning the study at large: ITN030ST, the source of the samples, was a randomized trial that attempted immunosuppression withdrawal within 2 years of liver transplantation. After a pre-transplant mixed lymphocyte reaction, TCRbeta sequencing was used to pinpoint donor-reactive T cell clones, which were subsequently tracked in post-transplant blood. To count as tolerant, a recipient had to stay completely off immunosuppression for at least one year without liver enzymes climbing beyond twice the upper limit of normal. As an antigen-independent comparator for donor-reactive sequences, third party-reactive TCRbeta sequences were also identified from pre-transplant MLRs. Three of the eight recipients were HCV-positive; the others were transplanted for non-autoimmune, non-viral indications. Blood samples were collected pre-transplant, pre-randomization before withdrawal, and post-randomization after either complete withdrawal or failed withdrawal. A cohort of 8 liver transplant recipients was studied, of whom 3 were classified as tolerant and 5 as non-tolerant. No induction therapy was given to the subjects, and standard immunosuppression was administered until randomization at 12-24 months post-transplant. Study-wide findings and limitations: When repertoire turnover was accounted for, significantly reduced detection of donor-reactive sequences was found in 7 of 8 subjects for CD4 and in 8 of 8 subjects for CD8. Donor-reactive sequences decreased more than third party-reactive sequences, which suggests partial antigen-specific deletion that was not related to withdrawal success. Because no allograft tissue specimens were available, donor-reactive T cells may have migrated into the graft instead of being deleted. In a couple of subjects, low numbers of available donor cells limited the measurable donor-reactive repertoire. Circulating donor-reactive CD4 TCRbeta sequences fell significantly post-transplant in most of the 8 subjects, irrespective of tolerance or HCV status. The conclusions were preliminary, being limited by small, heterogeneous patient numbers and by non-standardized post-transplant time points.

Taken from cysteine to phenylalanine, the CDR3 has 16 residues. Just the 48-base CDR3 DNA is kept, in frame starting at base 1. According to the germline V gene, CDR1 reads SGHAT and CDR2 reads FQNNGV. V loses 2 bases, J loses 3 bases, and the germline ends lie 13 bases apart. Unstimulated PBMCs, after thawing, were stained for CD3, CD4 and CD8 and then FACS-sorted into CD3+CD4+ and CD3+CD8+ populations. All 8 studied subjects were randomized to withdrawal of immunosuppression. Genomic DNA was isolated with the Qiagen DNeasy Blood and Tissue Kit. In this chain, TRBV11-2 is recombined with TRBJ2-2, and TRBD1 may be the D gene, going by 5 matching bases. Sequences were derived from CD4+ T cells from blood, sampled 12 months after liver transplant. This TCR came from a human patient who received a liver transplant. In patients who had a transplant, some T cells may come from the graft donor. For the CDR3, the sequence is CASSLTGFSYTGELFF. The nucleotide sequence is given as TGTGCCAGCAGCTTAACAGGATTTTCCTACACCGGGGAGCTGTTTTTT.